These T cell receptor beta chains were read from a single sample in a study of shared clonotypes between healthy human individuals. Method: immunoSEQ multiplex PCR; TCRdb's copy keeps in-frame clones and lacks some. The sample has some 2 million clones, approximately 94% seen once. Sequences were obtained from naive CD8+ T cells sorted from blood. The receptors here all came from a man aged 18 to 29 in good health. Each CDR3 is given with its conserved first and last residue. The D gene is left open where the match is weak. For some rows the clone size is stated as once, few or many, or as a class when expanded; others skip it.

d_gene: .; v_gene: TRBV30; j_gene: TRBJ1-4; abundance: .; CDR3nt: TGTGCCTGGAGTCAGATACAGACAGTGGATGAAAAACTGTTTTTT; CDR3aa: CAWSQIQTVDEKLFF
d_gene: TRBD1; v_gene: TRBV2; j_gene: TRBJ1-1; abundance: few; CDR3nt: TGTGCCAGCAGTGATATGAAGGGACAGGGGATCGACACTGAAGCTTTCTTT; CDR3aa: CASSDMKGQGIDTEAFF
d_gene: TRBD1; v_gene: TRBV28; j_gene: TRBJ1-6; abundance: .; CDR3nt: TGTGCCAGCAGTTATGGGACAGGGGTAGGTGACACCCTCCACTTT; CDR3aa: CASSYGTGVGDTLHF
d_gene: .; v_gene: TRBV27; j_gene: TRBJ2-7; abundance: .; CDR3nt: TGTGCCAGCAGTTTAGAGGGACGTGCCGAGCAGTACTTC; CDR3aa: CASSLEGRAEQYF
d_gene: TRBD1; v_gene: TRBV6-5; j_gene: TRBJ2-7; abundance: .; CDR3nt: TGTGCCAGCAGTTACTCGGGGACAGGAAACTACGAGCAGTACTTC; CDR3aa: CASSYSGTGNYEQYF
d_gene: .; v_gene: TRBV7-6; j_gene: TRBJ2-7; abundance: .; CDR3nt: TGTGCCAGCAGCTTAACAGGGAACGAGCAGTACTTC; CDR3aa: CASSLTGNEQYF
d_gene: TRBD1; v_gene: TRBV25-1; j_gene: TRBJ1-1; abundance: .; CDR3nt: TGTGCCAGCAGTACAGGGGGAGCTGGGAACACTGAAGCTTTCTTT; CDR3aa: CASSTGGAGNTEAFF
d_gene: TRBD1; v_gene: TRBV4-2; j_gene: TRBJ1-4; abundance: once; CDR3nt: TGTGCCAGCAGCACCGCCGGGACAGAAGATTCAACTAATGAAAAACTGTTTTTT; CDR3aa: CASSTAGTEDSTNEKLFF
d_gene: TRBD2; v_gene: TRBV4-1; j_gene: TRBJ2-7; abundance: .; CDR3nt: TGCGCCAGCAGCCAAGAACCGCTAGCGGGGGGGCTGACCTACGAGCAGTACTTC; CDR3aa: CASSQEPLAGGLTYEQYF
d_gene: .; v_gene: TRBV4-1; j_gene: TRBJ1-4; abundance: .; CDR3nt: TGCGCCAGCACCCGAGCGACTGGGGGGCTTAATGAAAAACTGTTTTTT; CDR3aa: CASTRATGGLNEKLFF
d_gene: .; v_gene: TRBV29-1; j_gene: TRBJ1-1; abundance: .; CDR3nt: TGCAGCGTTGACCCAGGGGCCGTGAACACTGAAGCTTTCTTT; CDR3aa: CSVDPGAVNTEAFF
d_gene: TRBD1; v_gene: TRBV30; j_gene: TRBJ1-6; abundance: .; CDR3nt: TGTGCCTGGAGCCCCCCGGGACAGGGATCCAACGGTTCACCCCTCCACTTT; CDR3aa: CAWSPPGQGSNGSPLHF
d_gene: TRBD2; v_gene: TRBV5-6; j_gene: TRBJ2-5; abundance: .; CDR3nt: TGTGCCAGCAGCCCAAGGGAGGGGGAGACCCAGTACTTC; CDR3aa: CASSPREGETQYF
d_gene: .; v_gene: TRBV6-1; j_gene: TRBJ2-7; abundance: .; CDR3nt: TGTGCCAGCAACATGGGACTCTACGAGCAGTACTTC; CDR3aa: CASNMGLYEQYF
d_gene: TRBD2; v_gene: TRBV30; j_gene: TRBJ2-1; abundance: .; CDR3nt: TGTGCCTGGAGTGTACAAACTAGCGGGTTCTACAATGAGCAGTTCTTC; CDR3aa: CAWSVQTSGFYNEQFF
d_gene: .; v_gene: TRBV6-5; j_gene: TRBJ1-1; abundance: .; CDR3nt: TGTGCCAGCAGTTACTCGTCCCAGACTGAAGCTTTCTTT; CDR3aa: CASSYSSQTEAFF
d_gene: .; v_gene: TRBV28; j_gene: TRBJ1-4; abundance: once; CDR3nt: TGTGCCAGCAGCCCAAATGAAAAACTGTTTTTT; CDR3aa: CASSPNEKLFF
d_gene: TRBD2; v_gene: TRBV13; j_gene: TRBJ2-1; abundance: .; CDR3nt: TGTGCCAGCAGCCCCACCGGGACTAGCGGAGTATACAATGAGCAGTTCTTC; CDR3aa: CASSPTGTSGVYNEQFF
d_gene: TRBD2; v_gene: TRBV10-3; j_gene: TRBJ2-1; abundance: .; CDR3nt: TGTGCCATCAGGGTGACTAGCGGGGCCGCGCTGAGCTCCTACAATGAGCAGTTCTTC; CDR3aa: CAIRVTSGAALSSYNEQFF
d_gene: .; v_gene: TRBV9; j_gene: TRBJ2-5; abundance: once; CDR3nt: TGTGCCAGCAGCGTAGGGGGGCTCGTACAAGAGACCCAGTACTTC; CDR3aa: CASSVGGLVQETQYF
d_gene: .; v_gene: TRBV2; j_gene: TRBJ2-7; abundance: .; CDR3nt: TGTGCCAGCAGTGAAGCCTATATCTACGAGCAGTACTTC; CDR3aa: CASSEAYIYEQYF
d_gene: TRBD2; v_gene: TRBV27; j_gene: TRBJ2-1; abundance: .; CDR3nt: TGTGCCAGCAGTTTTAGCGGGGTCTCCTACAATGAGCAGTTCTTC; CDR3aa: CASSFSGVSYNEQFF
d_gene: TRBD1; v_gene: TRBV7-9; j_gene: TRBJ2-7; abundance: .; CDR3nt: TGTGCCAGCAGAAGACAGGGTCTTTCATCCGAGCAGTACTTC; CDR3aa: CASRRQGLSSEQYF
d_gene: TRBD1; v_gene: TRBV7-9; j_gene: TRBJ1-1; abundance: .; CDR3nt: TGTGCCAGCAGCTTAGAGCAGTTCGGGACAGGGAACACTGAAGCTTTCTTT; CDR3aa: CASSLEQFGTGNTEAFF
d_gene: .; v_gene: TRBV7-9; j_gene: TRBJ2-1; abundance: once; CDR3nt: TGTGCCAGCAGCTTAGCGAGCTCCTACAATGAGCAGTTCTTC; CDR3aa: CASSLASSYNEQFF
d_gene: .; v_gene: TRBV7-9; j_gene: TRBJ2-5; abundance: .; CDR3nt: TGTGCCAGCAGCTTTTCTGATAACTTCCCAGAGACCCAGTACTTC; CDR3aa: CASSFSDNFPETQYF
d_gene: .; v_gene: TRBV5-4; j_gene: TRBJ2-3; abundance: once; CDR3nt: TGTGCCAGCAGCTTGGGCGTTGGACACACAGATACGCAGTATTTT; CDR3aa: CASSLGVGHTDTQYF
d_gene: .; v_gene: TRBV7-2; j_gene: TRBJ2-3; abundance: few; CDR3nt: TGTGCCAGCAGCTTAGTAGGGGCTAGCACAGATACGCAGTATTTT; CDR3aa: CASSLVGASTDTQYF
d_gene: TRBD2; v_gene: TRBV29-1; j_gene: TRBJ2-1; abundance: .; CDR3nt: TGCAGCGTTGTGGCTAGCGGTGATACCCCTACAATGAGATGGGGGGAGTTCTTC; CDR3aa: CSVVASGDTPTMRWGEFF